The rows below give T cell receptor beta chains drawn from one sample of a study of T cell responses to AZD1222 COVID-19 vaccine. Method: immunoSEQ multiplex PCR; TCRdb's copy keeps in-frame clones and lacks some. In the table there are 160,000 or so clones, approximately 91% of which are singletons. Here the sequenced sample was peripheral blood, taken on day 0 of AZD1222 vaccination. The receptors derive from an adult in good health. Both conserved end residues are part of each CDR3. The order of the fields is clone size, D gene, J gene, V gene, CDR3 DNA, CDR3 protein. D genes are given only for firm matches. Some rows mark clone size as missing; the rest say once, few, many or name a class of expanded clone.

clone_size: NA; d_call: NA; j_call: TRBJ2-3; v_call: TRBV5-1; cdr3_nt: TGCGCCAGCACCTTAAACGGGGGCGGCACAGATACGCAGTATTTT; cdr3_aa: CASTLNGGGTDTQYF
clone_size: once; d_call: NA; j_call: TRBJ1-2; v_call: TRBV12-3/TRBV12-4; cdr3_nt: TGTGCCAGCAGTTTAGCGGTCAGGGGTGGCTACACCTTC; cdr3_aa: CASSLAVRGGYTF
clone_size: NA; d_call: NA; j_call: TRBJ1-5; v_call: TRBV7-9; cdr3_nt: TGTGCCAGCAGCAATGGGGGGAATCAGCCCCAGCATTTT; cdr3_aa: CASSNGGNQPQHF
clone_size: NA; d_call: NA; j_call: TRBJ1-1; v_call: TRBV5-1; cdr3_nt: TGCGCCAGCAGACTGGAGAGTTTGACAGTTGAAGCTTTCTTT; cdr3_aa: CASRLESLTVEAFF
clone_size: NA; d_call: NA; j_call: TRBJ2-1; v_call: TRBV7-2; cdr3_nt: TGTGCCAGCAGCTCCCATCCGACTAGTTACAATGAGCAGTTCTTC; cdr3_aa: CASSSHPTSYNEQFF
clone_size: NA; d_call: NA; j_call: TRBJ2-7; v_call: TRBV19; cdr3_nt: TGTGCCAGTAGTATAGTATGGGACGGATCCTACGAGCAGTACTTC; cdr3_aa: CASSIVWDGSYEQYF
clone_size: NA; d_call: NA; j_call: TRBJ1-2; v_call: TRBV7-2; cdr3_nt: TGTGCCAGCAGCTTAGAAACAGGAGAAGCTAACTATGGCTACACCTTC; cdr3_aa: CASSLETGEANYGYTF
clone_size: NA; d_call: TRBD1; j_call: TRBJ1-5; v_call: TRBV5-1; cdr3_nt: TGCGCCAGCAGCTTGGCAGGACAGGGTCCCAATCAGCCCCAGCATTTT; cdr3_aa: CASSLAGQGPNQPQHF
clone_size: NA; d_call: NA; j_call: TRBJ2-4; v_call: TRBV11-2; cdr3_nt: TGTGCCAGCAGCTTAGATTTGTCAAGGTCTCCCAAAAACATTCAGTACTTC; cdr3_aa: CASSLDLSRSPKNIQYF
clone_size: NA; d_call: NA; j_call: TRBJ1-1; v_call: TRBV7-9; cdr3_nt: TGTGCCAGCAGCTTAAGCCCGGGGAGTACTGAAGCTTTCTTT; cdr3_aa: CASSLSPGSTEAFF
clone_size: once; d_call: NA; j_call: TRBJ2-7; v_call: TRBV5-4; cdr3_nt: TGTGCCAGCAGCCCGGAGGTGGGTAGCAGCTACGAGCAGTACTTC; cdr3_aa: CASSPEVGSSYEQYF
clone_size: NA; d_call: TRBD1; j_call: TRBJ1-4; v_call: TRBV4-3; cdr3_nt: TGCGCCAGCAGCCTTAGACAGGGGGCGAATGAAAAACTGTTTTTT; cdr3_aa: CASSLRQGANEKLFF
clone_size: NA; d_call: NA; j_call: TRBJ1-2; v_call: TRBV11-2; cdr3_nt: TGTGCCAGCAGCTTTTCAGGACAGACAACTAACTATGGCTACACCTTC; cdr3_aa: CASSFSGQTTNYGYTF
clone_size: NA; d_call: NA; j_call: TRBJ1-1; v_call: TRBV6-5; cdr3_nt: TGTGCCAGCAGTTACTTTGAGCGGTCTGGGACTGAAGCTTTCTTT; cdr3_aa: CASSYFERSGTEAFF
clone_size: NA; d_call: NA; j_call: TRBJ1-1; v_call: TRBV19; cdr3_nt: TGTGCCAGTAGCTTCCCGGATATCCCTGAAGCTTTCTTT; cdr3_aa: CASSFPDIPEAFF